This T cell receptor beta chain was sequenced during a study of OX40 agonist ivuxolimab in advanced cancers. This table comes from immunoSEQ multiplex PCR, and its TCRdb copy is limited to in-frame clones, with some not included. The sample records over 30,000 clones, 65% to 80% being singletons. The CDR3 spans 14 residues. Here the sequenced sample was CD4+ or CD8+ T cells sorted from blood, taken in a trial of the OX40 agonist ivuxolimab. The chain carries TRBV7-5 and TRBJ2-7; TRBD2, the table's D call, lacks a check against the DNA. TRBV7-5 represents a pseudogene. This receptor was obtained from an adult with an advanced solid tumor such as melanoma, head and neck, liver or kidney cancer. The CDR3 nucleotides read TGTGCCAGAGCGGGAGGGACTAGCCCCCACGAGCAGTACTTC. Translating gives CARAGGTSPHEQYF.